The TCR beta chain under discussion was sequenced for a study of cytomegalovirus exposure and HLA in healthy donors. Points from the study as a whole: Cytomegalovirus-associated status was assigned to more than 150 TCR beta chains. CMV serostatus alone was available as immune exposure information.

This PCR relied on a set of 60 Vbeta primers and 13 Jbeta primers. Produced via immunoSEQ multiplex PCR; TCRdb's table is partial and in-frame only. Among around 120,000 clones listed, roughly four fifths were seen once. Germline V lookup: CDR1 LNHDA, CDR2 SQIVND (reference sequence). With V trimmed by 3 bases and J by 4 bases, 2 bases remained unmatched. CDR3 length: 15 amino acids. In the case of this clone: Its antigen is undetermined. Additional DNA sequences in this sample encode the identical CDR3.

Sequenced: PBMCs. This clonotype was obtained from a man over 45 in good health and CMV-seropositive. The genes are TRBV19 and TRBJ1-5; 11 nucleotides agree with TRBD1. The CDR3 loop reads CASSIGDRGNQPQHF. The CDR3 DNA sequence: TGTGCCAGTAGTATTGGGGACAGGGGGAATCAGCCCCAGCATTTT.